This T cell receptor (beta chain) originates from a study of cytotoxic CD8 clonotypes in ibrutinib-treated CLL. The CDR3 has 15 residues. Trimming took 0 bases from V and 5 from J, leaving 10 bases between them. Germline CDR1 SGHDN, CDR2 FVKESK. Profiled with immunoSEQ multiplex PCR; TCRdb holds only in-frame clones, not every one. Found here are some 300,000 clones, about 80% of them singletons; the top ten hold 6.5% to 8.5%. The sequencing used PBMCs, collected before ibrutinib treatment. J is TRBJ1-4 and V is TRBV14; possibly TRBD1 for D (5 bases). The TCR comes from a human donor with chronic lymphocytic leukemia. For the CDR3, the DNA is TGTGCCAGCAGCCAAGATATCAGGGTGAATGAAAAACTGTTTTTT. Translation: CASSQDIRVNEKLFF.